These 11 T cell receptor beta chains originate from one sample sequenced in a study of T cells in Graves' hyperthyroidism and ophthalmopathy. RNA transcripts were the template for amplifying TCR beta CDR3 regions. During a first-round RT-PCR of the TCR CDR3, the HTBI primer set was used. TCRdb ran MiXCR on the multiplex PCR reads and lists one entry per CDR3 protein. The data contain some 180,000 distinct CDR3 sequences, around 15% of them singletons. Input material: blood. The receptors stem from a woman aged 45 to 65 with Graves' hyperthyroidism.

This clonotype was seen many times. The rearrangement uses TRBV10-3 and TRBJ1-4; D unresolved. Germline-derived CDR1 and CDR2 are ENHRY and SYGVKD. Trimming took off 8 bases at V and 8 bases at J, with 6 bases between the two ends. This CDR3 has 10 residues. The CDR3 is CAIGREKLFF. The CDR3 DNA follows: TGTGCCATCGGGAGAGAAAAACTGTTTTTT.

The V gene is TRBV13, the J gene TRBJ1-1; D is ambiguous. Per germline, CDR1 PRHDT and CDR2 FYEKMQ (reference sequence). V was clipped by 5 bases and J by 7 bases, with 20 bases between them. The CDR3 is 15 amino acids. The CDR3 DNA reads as TGTGCCAGCAGCACCCCGACACGGGGTGAGGGTGAAGCTTTCTTT. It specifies CASSTPTRGEGEAFF.

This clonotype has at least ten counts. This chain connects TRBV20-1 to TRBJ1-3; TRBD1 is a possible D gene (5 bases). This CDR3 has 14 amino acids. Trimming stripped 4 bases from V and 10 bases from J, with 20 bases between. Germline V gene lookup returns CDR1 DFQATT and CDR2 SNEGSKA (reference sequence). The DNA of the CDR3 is TGCAGTGCTACCCCCTCGGCCCCGGAGGGGACCATATATTTT. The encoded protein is CSATPSAPEGTIYF.

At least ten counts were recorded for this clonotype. The CDR3 DNA reads as TGCAGCGCCCAAACAGGGGGCGACTATGGCTACACCTTC. It codes for CSAQTGGDYGYTF. The chain employs TRBV29-1 and TRBJ1-2, with 9 bases identical to TRBD1. CDR3 length: 13 residues. The V gene end was trimmed by 7 bases and the J gene end by 3 bases; junction bases not matched to a gene: 6. Germline-derived CDR1 and CDR2 are SQVTM and ANQGSEA.

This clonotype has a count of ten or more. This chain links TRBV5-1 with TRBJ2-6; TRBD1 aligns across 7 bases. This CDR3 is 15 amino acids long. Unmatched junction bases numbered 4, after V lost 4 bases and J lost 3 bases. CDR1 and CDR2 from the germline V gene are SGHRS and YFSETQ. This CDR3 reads CASSLTGIGANVLTF. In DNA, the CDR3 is TGCGCCAGCAGCCTGACAGGGATTGGGGCCAACGTCCTGACTTTC.

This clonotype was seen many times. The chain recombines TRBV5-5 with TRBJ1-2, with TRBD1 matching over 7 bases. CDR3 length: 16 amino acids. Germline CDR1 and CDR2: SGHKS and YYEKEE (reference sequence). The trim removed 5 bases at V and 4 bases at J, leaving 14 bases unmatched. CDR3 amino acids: CASSMGQPLNSYGYTF. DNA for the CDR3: TGTGCCAGCAGTATGGGACAGCCGCTAAATAGCTATGGCTACACCTTC.

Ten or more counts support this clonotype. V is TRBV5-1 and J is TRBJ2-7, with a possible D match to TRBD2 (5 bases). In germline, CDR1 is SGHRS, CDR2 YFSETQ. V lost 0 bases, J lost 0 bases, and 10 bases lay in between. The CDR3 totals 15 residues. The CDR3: CASSLVASSSYEQYF. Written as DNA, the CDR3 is TGCGCCAGCAGCTTGGTAGCGTCAAGCTCCTACGAGCAGTACTTC.

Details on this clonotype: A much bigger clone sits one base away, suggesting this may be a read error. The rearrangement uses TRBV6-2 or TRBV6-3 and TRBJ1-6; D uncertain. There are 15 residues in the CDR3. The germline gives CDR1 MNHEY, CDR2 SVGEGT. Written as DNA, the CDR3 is TGTGCCAGCAGTGGAGGTAGCTCCTATAATTCACCCCGCCACTTT. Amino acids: CASSGGSSYNSPRHF.

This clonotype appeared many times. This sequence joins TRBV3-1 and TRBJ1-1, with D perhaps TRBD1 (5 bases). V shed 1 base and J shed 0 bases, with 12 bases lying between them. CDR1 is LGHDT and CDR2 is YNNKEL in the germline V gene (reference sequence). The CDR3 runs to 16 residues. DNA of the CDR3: TGTGCCAGCAGCCAAGGTCGGGGGGTCTTGAACACTGAAGCTTTCTTT. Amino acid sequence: CASSQGRGVLNTEAFF.

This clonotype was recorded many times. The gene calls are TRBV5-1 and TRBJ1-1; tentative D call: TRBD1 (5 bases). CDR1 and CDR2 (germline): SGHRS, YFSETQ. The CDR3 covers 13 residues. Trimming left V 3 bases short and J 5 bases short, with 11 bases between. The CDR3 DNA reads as TGCGCCAGCAGCTGGGAGAAGGGGACTGAAGCTTTCTTT. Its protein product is CASSWEKGTEAFF.

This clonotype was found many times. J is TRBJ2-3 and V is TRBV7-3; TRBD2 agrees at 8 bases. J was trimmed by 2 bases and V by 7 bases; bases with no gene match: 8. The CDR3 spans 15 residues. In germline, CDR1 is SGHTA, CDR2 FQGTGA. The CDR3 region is CASTSGGLNTDTQYF. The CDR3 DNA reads TGTGCCAGCACGTCGGGGGGGCTTAACACAGATACGCAGTATTTT.